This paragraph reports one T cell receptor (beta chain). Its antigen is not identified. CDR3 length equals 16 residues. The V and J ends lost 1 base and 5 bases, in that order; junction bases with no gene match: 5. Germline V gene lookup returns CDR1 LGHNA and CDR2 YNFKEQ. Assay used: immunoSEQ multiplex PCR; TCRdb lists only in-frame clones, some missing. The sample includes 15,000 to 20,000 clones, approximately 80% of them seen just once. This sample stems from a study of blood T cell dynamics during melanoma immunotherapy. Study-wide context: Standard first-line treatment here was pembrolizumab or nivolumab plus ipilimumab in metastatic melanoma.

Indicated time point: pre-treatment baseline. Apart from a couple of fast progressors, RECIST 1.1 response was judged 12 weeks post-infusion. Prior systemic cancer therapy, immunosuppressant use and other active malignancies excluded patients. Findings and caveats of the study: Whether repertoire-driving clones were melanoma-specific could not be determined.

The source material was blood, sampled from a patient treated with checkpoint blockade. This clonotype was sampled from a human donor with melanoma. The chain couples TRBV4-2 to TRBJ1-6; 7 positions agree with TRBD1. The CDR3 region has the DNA TGTGCCAGCAGCCAAGGAAGGGGGCAAAATAATTCACCCCTCCACTTT. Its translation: CASSQGRGQNNSPLHF.